This entry is about one T cell receptor beta chain. Using immunoSEQ multiplex PCR, the repertoire was profiled, and TCRdb retains in-frame clones only, with some absent. The sample consists of 150,000 to 200,000 clones, approximately 80% of them appearing once. This specimen comes from a study of blood T cell repertoires in COVID-19. Overall study: Nucleic acid was either cDNA or gDNA, and it came from T cells, B-cell-depleted T cells, or PBMCs.

Those who participated ranged in age from roughly 18 to 89 years and resided in 20 to 25 US areas. Categorization into cohorts depended on clinical history that participants reported. Each exposed participant met a COVID-19 case in the 2 weeks preceding study entry. The V and J ends lost 8 bases and 6 bases, in that order; junction bases with no gene match: 6. Germline V gene sequence: CDR1 KGHSH, CDR2 LQKENI. This CDR3 has 14 amino acids. The receptor's source is a man aged 55 to 69 who had been exposed to COVID-19. The V gene is TRBV18, the J gene TRBJ1-6; 8 bases agree with TRBD1. The sample consisted of PBMCs or T cells enriched from blood (not recorded which). As DNA, the CDR3 is TGTGCCAGCACGACAGGGGACCCTAATTCACCCCTCCACTTT. Its protein product is CASTTGDPNSPLHF. Variable domain in full (rest from reference TRBV18 and TRBJ1-6): NAGVMQNPRHLVRRRGQEARLRCSPMKGHSHVYWYRQLPEEGLKFMVYLQKENIIDESGMPKERFSAEFPKEGPSILRIQQVVRGDSAAYFCASTTGDPNSPLHFGNGTRLTVT.